This TCR beta chain was obtained from a study of CD8 T cells in ankylosing spondylitis. Overall study results and limits: Ankylosing spondylitis blood appeared to carry a characteristic TCR beta motif of several highly homologous variants.

As to this clonotype: What it recognizes is unknown.

TCRdb independently ran MiXCR on the 5' RACE reads; one entry per CDR3 protein. The table records 700,000 to 850,000 distinct CDR3 sequences, about 12% of them present only once. J gave up 5 bases and V 4 bases, and 3 bases lay outside the gene matches. The V gene's germline CDR1 is ENHRY and CDR2 SYGVKD. The CDR3 contains 14 residues. Sequencing input: blood, either unsorted or a sorted T cell fraction (not recorded which). The chain recombines TRBV10-3 with TRBJ2-2; TRBD1 matches at 8 bases. This TCR was sampled from a male donor with ankylosing spondylitis. The CDR3 sequence is CAISGQGSTGELFF. The CDR3, as DNA: TGTGCCATCAGTGGACAGGGGTCGACCGGGGAGCTGTTTTTT.